The entry below gives a single T cell receptor (beta chain) sequence along with its context. The antigen is unknown. These data come from a study of response to subunit inactivated influenza vaccine. General study findings and limits: Each seasonal flu vaccination may recruit only limited new T cells, authors suggested.

V lost 8 bases to trimming and J lost 2 bases; unmatched junction nucleotides: 0. This CDR3 comprises 13 residues. TCRdb reprocessed the RT-PCR reads with MiXCR, giving one entry per CDR3 protein. The sample lists over 650,000 distinct CDR3 sequences; about 18% were seen once. Sequenced here: PBMCs from blood, sampled 5 days after vaccination. The rearrangement links TRBV12-3 or TRBV12-4 to TRBJ2-7; 13 bases agree with TRBD2. This receptor was identified in a man in his fifties or sixties who received an inactivated influenza vaccine. Here the CDR3 DNA reads TGTGCCAGCGGGACTAGCGGGGCCTACGAGCAGTACTTC. Its protein is CASGTSGAYEQYF.